This passage covers 25 T cell receptor beta chains from one sample sequenced in a study of blood T cell repertoires in COVID-19 (dated by TCRdb to 2018 to 2020). The library relied on the immunoSEQ multiplex PCR assay. Imported from immuneACCESS, the table was reduced by TCRdb to in-frame sequences with V and J called. These copies leave out some clones; in studies compared against another copy, an unresolved V gene accounts for under half, and the cause of the remainder is not known. A total of a few hundred thousand clones appear in this sample, approximately 86% of them only once. The ten largest account for around 5.1% of the sample. The source material was peripheral blood. The receptors were sampled from a woman in her fifties or sixties with COVID-19, enrolled during active disease.

The J gene is TRBJ2-5, the V gene TRBV7-9; D may be TRBD1 (5 bases). The CDR3 is made up of 14 amino acids. Germline V gene lookup returns CDR1 SEHNR and CDR2 FQNEAQ (reference sequence). V was shortened by 2 bases and J by 1 base, with 8 bases between the two germline ends. The CDR3 loop reads CASSLMQGQETQYF. The CDR3 region has the DNA TGTGCCAGCAGCTTAATGCAGGGCCAAGAGACCCAGTACTTC.

The V call is TRBV19, the J call TRBJ1-2; 11 bases are shared with TRBD1. Germline CDR1 reads LNHDA; CDR2 reads SQIVND (reference sequence). This CDR3 has 16 residues. V dropped 9 bases and J dropped 2; count of bases not matched to a gene: 11. CDR3 sequence (DNA): TGTGCCAGCCACAGACCGGGACAGGGGGGAAACTATGGCTACACCTTC. Protein sequence: CASHRPGQGGNYGYTF.

J is TRBJ1-3 and V is TRBV6-2 or TRBV6-3, with D perhaps TRBD1 (5 bases). V was pared by 2 bases and J by 0 bases, with 11 bases between. Germline V gene data show CDR1 as MNHEY and CDR2 as SVGEGT. The CDR3 length is 16 residues. The CDR3 region has the DNA TGTGCCAGCAGTTACGGACACCTACTCTCTGGAAACACCATATATTTT. It encodes CASSYGHLLSGNTIYF.

This rearrangement joins TRBV5-6 to TRBJ2-5, with unresolved D. V gave up 1 base and J gave up 4 bases, with 8 bases separating them. The CDR3 runs 13 residues. CDR1 SGHDT and CDR2 YYEEEE come from the germline V gene. The CDR3 sequence is CASSLWSLETQYF. In DNA, the CDR3 is TGTGCCAGCAGCTTGTGGAGTTTAGAGACCCAGTACTTC.

The genes are TRBV29-1 and TRBJ1-1, with D maybe TRBD1 (5 bases). The CDR3 length is 11 residues. Germline V lookup: CDR1 SQVTM, CDR2 ANQGSEA. V lost 7 bases and J 5 bases, leaving 11 bases between the germline ends. For the CDR3, the DNA is TGCAGCGCAATGGGGGGGACTGAAGCTTTCTTT. Translated, it gives CSAMGGTEAFF.

V is TRBV10-3 and J is TRBJ2-1; 11 bases align to TRBD2. This CDR3 has 16 residues. The ends lost 6 bases at V and 4 bases at J; junction bases unmatched: 8. Germline CDR1 reads ENHRY; CDR2 reads SYGVKD. This CDR3 reads CAISLAGGPGYNEQFF. In DNA, the CDR3 is TGTGCCATCAGCTTAGCGGGAGGGCCCGGGTACAATGAGCAGTTCTTC.

The CDR3 region is CASGRTVSYEQYF. The CDR3 DNA sequence: TGTGCCAGCGGCAGGACAGTCTCCTACGAGCAGTACTTC. The J gene is TRBJ2-7, the V gene TRBV7-8; D is perhaps TRBD1 (6 bases). Germline V lookup: CDR1 SGHVS, CDR2 FQNEAQ. The CDR3 totals 13 residues. The V gene lost 8 bases and the J gene lost 0 bases, with 11 bases spanning the gap.

This chain uses TRBV3-1 (or the pseudogene TRBV3-2) with TRBJ2-5, with D possibly being TRBD1 (6 bases). V was pared by 3 bases and J by 1 base, with 12 bases between. Germline V gives CDR1 LGHDT, CDR2 YNNKEL (reference sequence). The CDR3 spans 15 residues. The CDR3 protein is CASSHGRTVQETQYF. As DNA, the CDR3 is TGTGCCAGCAGCCATGGGCGGACAGTCCAAGAGACCCAGTACTTC.

V gene TRBV24-1 combines with J gene TRBJ2-1; TRBD2 agrees at 10 bases. The CDR3 has 16 residues. The germline gives CDR1 KGHDR, CDR2 SFDVKD. V lost 5 bases and J lost 9; bases outside the gene matches: 12. The CDR3 reads CATSGKTGTSVGEQFF. In nucleotides, the CDR3 is TGTGCCACCAGTGGCAAAACCGGGACTAGCGTGGGTGAGCAGTTCTTC.

The chain couples TRBV30 to TRBJ1-3; D possibly corresponds to TRBD1 (5 bases). With 1 base removed from V and 4 bases from J, the gap between germline ends came to 11 bases. The CDR3 runs 14 residues. Germline V gene lookup returns CDR1 GTSNPN and CDR2 SVGIG (reference sequence). The CDR3: CAWSDGASGNTIYF. The CDR3 nucleotides read TGTGCCTGGAGTGATGGGGCAAGCGGAAACACCATATATTTT.

The chain carries TRBV7-9 and TRBJ1-4; D unresolved. This CDR3 spans 15 amino acids. The germline CDR1 and CDR2 sequences are SEHNR and FQNEAQ (reference sequence). Trimming stripped 5 bases from V and 1 base from J, with 11 bases between. The CDR3 nucleotides read TGTGCCAGCAGCGTCCGCTTCGGAACTAATGAAAAACTGTTTTTT. Protein: CASSVRFGTNEKLFF.

The chain has TRBV9 and TRBJ2-3; a possible D gene is TRBD2 (6 bases). This CDR3 has 14 amino acids. CDR1 is SGDLS, CDR2 YYNGEE, per germline. Trimming cost V 6 bases and J 0 bases, with 11 bases left between them. CDR3 DNA: TGTGCCAGCACCGCGGGACTCAGCACAGATACGCAGTATTTT. Amino acid sequence: CASTAGLSTDTQYF.

This chain joins TRBV19 and TRBJ2-2; 10 bases match TRBD1. Germline loops: CDR1 LNHDA, CDR2 SQIVND (reference sequence). There are 15 residues in the CDR3. V lost 4 bases to trimming and J lost 5 bases; unmatched junction nucleotides: 4. The CDR3: CASSKTGGGTGELFF. In nucleotides, the CDR3 is TGTGCCAGTAGTAAGACAGGGGGCGGGACCGGGGAGCTGTTTTTT.

J is TRBJ1-2 and V is TRBV28, with D hard to call. The CDR3 extends over 13 amino acids. Trimming removed 1 base at V and 8 bases at J, with 11 bases between. Germline-derived CDR1 and CDR2 are MDHEN and SYDVKM. The CDR3 DNA reads as TGTGCCAGCAGTTTATCCCCACTCAAGGGCTACACCTTC. This codes for CASSLSPLKGYTF.

The chain recombines TRBV24-1 with TRBJ1-4, with D unresolved. Germline V gene sequence: CDR1 KGHDR, CDR2 SFDVKD. There are 15 residues in the CDR3. The ends were cut back, 3 bases at V and 4 bases at J, with 11 bases in the middle. CDR3 nucleotide sequence: TGTGCCACCAGTGATGGCGGCAGATATAATGAAAAACTGTTTTTT. Translated: CATSDGGRYNEKLFF.

This sequence joins TRBV12-5 and TRBJ2-3; TRBD2 is a possible D gene (6 bases). The germline V and J ends were trimmed by 7 bases and 3 bases, with 11 bases remaining between them. The CDR3 is 13 amino acids. The germline V gene has CDR1 LGHNT and CDR2 FRNRAP. CDR3 sequence (DNA): TGTGCTAGTGTTCGGAGCGGGACAGATACGCAGTATTTT. Its translation is CASVRSGTDTQYF.

V usage is TRBV12-3 or TRBV12-4 and J usage is TRBJ2-2; D remains unclear. The CDR3 spans 13 residues. Trimming removed 2 bases from V and 2 bases from J, with 3 bases in between. CDR3 sequence reads: CASSLLNTGELFF. The CDR3 DNA follows: TGTGCCAGCAGTTTACTAAACACCGGGGAGCTGTTTTTT.

CDR3 DNA sequence: TGTGCCAGCACCACGGACACGACCTTCCAGCAGCCCCAGCATTTT. Translating gives CASTTDTTFQQPQHF. The chain has TRBV7-9 and TRBJ1-5; tentative D call: TRBD1 (5 bases). V was cut by 7 bases and J by 7 bases, with 20 bases left in between. This CDR3 contains 15 residues. Per the germline V gene, CDR1 is SEHNR and CDR2 is FQNEAQ (reference sequence).

This clone was recorded once. The J gene is TRBJ2-3, the V gene TRBV25-1; D ambiguous. Germline assignment: CDR1 MGHDK and CDR2 SYGVNS. The CDR3 has 13 residues. V was shortened by 0 bases and J by 6 bases, with 7 bases between the two germline ends. Here the CDR3 DNA reads TGTGCCAGCAGTGAATATACTCCGGATACGCAGTATTTT. Translated: CASSEYTPDTQYF.

The chain is built from TRBV14 and TRBJ2-1; D uncertain. The CDR3 extends over 12 amino acids. Germline lookup yields CDR1 SGHDN and CDR2 FVKESK. V lost 1 base, J lost 9 bases, and 7 bases lay in between. CDR3 nucleotide sequence: TGTGCCAGCAGCCAAGTGACGGGTGAGCAGTTCTTC. The encoded protein is CASSQVTGEQFF.

This clone appeared a few times. The V and J genes are TRBV15 and TRBJ1-3; 7 bases match TRBD1. V was clipped by 2 bases and J by 4 bases; unmatched bases: 5. Germline loops: CDR1 LNHNV, CDR2 YYDKDF (reference sequence). CDR3 length: 15 residues. In DNA form, the CDR3 reads TGTGCCACCAGCAGATCCAGGACAGGCGGAAACACCATATATTTT. Its protein product is CATSRSRTGGNTIYF.

This rearrangement joins TRBV7-8 to TRBJ2-5; 12 nucleotides match TRBD2. The V gene's germline CDR1 is SGHVS and CDR2 FQNEAQ. The CDR3 has 16 residues. V was pared by 4 bases and J by 5 bases, with 8 bases of the junction left unmatched. The CDR3 here is CASSSRLAGVGETQYF. In nucleotides, the CDR3 is TGTGCCAGCAGCTCTCGACTAGCGGGAGTCGGGGAGACCCAGTACTTC.

V gene TRBV5-6 combines with J gene TRBJ2-2, with D possibly being TRBD2 (5 bases). CDR1 SGHDT and CDR2 YYEEEE come from the germline V gene. The V and J ends lost 3 bases and 3 bases respectively, with 12 bases between them. The CDR3 is made up of 15 amino acids. The CDR3 nucleotides read TGTGCCAGCAGCTACGGGGAGACATACACCGGGGAGCTGTTTTTT. This codes for CASSYGETYTGELFF.

The chain uses TRBV15 and TRBJ1-6; D might be TRBD1 (6 bases). Germline V gene lookup returns CDR1 LNHNV and CDR2 YYDKDF (reference sequence). The CDR3 runs to 14 residues. Trimming took 6 bases from V and 14 from J, leaving 20 bases between them. The CDR3 reads CATSETKTGRSLHF. DNA of the CDR3: TGTGCCACCAGTGAAACGAAGACAGGCCGGTCCCTCCACTTT.

The chain carries TRBV10-3 and TRBJ2-5, with D possibly TRBD2 on 6 matching bases. CDR1 is ENHRY and CDR2 is SYGVKD in the germline V gene. Trimming stripped 4 bases from V and 9 bases from J, with 18 bases between. The CDR3 totals 14 residues. Here the CDR3 reads CAISVFGAEGPQYF. As DNA, the CDR3 is TGTGCCATCAGTGTATTCGGGGCGGAGGGTCCCCAGTACTTC.